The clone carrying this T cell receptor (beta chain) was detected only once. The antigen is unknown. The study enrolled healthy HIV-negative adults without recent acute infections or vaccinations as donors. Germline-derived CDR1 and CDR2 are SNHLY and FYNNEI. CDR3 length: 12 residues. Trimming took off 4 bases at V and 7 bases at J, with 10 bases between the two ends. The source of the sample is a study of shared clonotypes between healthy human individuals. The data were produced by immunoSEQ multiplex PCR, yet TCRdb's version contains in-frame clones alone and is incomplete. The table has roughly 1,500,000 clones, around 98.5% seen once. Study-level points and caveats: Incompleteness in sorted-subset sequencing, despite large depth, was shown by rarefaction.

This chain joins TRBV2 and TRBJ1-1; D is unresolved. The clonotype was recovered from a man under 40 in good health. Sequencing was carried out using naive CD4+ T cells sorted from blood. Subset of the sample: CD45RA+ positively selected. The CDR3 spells CASSAGPREAFF. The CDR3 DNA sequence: TGTGCCAGCAGTGCCGGGCCTCGTGAAGCTTTCTTT.